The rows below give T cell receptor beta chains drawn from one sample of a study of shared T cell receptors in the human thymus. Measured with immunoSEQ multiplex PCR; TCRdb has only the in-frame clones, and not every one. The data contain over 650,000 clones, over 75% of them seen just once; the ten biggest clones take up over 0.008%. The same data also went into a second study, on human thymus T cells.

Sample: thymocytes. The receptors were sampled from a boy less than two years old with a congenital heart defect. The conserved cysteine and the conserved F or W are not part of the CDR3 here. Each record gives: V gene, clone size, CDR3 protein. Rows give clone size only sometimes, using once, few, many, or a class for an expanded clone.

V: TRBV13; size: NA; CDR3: ASGSPLGAGGEGYT
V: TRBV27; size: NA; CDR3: ASRPLTGSNQPQH
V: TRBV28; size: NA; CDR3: ASSSYRDRQTGELF
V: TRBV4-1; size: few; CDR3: ASSQGDMDSYEQY
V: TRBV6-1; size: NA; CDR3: ASSAWTGGLSCYGYT
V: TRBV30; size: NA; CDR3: AWTTGSTNTEAF
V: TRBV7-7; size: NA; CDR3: ASSLGCIATRSYNEQF
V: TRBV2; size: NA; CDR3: ANRGSDTQY
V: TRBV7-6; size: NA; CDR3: ASSLARPGHNNSPLH
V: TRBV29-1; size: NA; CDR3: SVDSGGQQF
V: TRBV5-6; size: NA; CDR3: ASSFPGTGGDEQY
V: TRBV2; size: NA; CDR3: ASVANKETQY
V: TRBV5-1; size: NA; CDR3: ASSPPLGRDDEQF
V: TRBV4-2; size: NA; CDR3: ASSANRAWEKLF
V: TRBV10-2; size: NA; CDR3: ASRRPPTGGYGYT
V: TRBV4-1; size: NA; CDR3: ASSQGVFGGSSYEQY
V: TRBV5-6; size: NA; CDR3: ASSLGLLGRALYGYT
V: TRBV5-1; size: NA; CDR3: ASSLARSREGTYNEQF
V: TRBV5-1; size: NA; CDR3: ASSRTGTGGTYEQY
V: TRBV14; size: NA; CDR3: ASSQERDTLDHGYT
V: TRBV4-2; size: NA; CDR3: ASSQDRLAGQYWTQY
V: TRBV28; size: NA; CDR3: ASSLRGGNAPDGEWGYT
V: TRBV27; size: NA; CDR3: ASSLLRGTTTYEQY
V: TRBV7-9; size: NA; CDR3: ASSSNNGGQEGSPLH
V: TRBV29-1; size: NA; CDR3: SVEKGGRDNEQF
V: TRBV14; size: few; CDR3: ASLGLKPGNTIY
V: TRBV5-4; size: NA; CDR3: ASSLSSGRTDTQY
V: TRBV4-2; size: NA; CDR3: ASRTGTGVRGQETQY
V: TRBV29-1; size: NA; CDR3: SVDNLNTEAF
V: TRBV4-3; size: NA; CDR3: ASSQRDRASGNTIY
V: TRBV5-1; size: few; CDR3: ASSLAWEASYEQY
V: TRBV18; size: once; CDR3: ASSPNRAEPQH
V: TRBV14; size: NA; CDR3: ASSRPRGRGGDTEAF
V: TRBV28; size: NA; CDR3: ASSFGTRYGYT
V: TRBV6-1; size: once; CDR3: ATHRALGDGYT
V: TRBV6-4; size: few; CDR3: ASTRVAGVYNEQF
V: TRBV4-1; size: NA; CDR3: ASSPRTSGRTDTQY
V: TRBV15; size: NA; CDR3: ATSRVQTGTRSNTGELF
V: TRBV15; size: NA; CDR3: ATSRERPAVGQGAKIFYEQY
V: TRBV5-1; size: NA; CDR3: ASSLVGDRGGYT
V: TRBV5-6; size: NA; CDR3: ASSSGTGKTSGNTIY
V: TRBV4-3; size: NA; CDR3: ASSQDPPRTGEDTGELF
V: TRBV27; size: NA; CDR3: ASSLSGTSGSNEQF
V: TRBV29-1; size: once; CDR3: SVKGQGMPDTQY
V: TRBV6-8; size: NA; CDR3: ASKRRQGGSDEQF
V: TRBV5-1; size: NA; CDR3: ASSPGPQRGNTEAF
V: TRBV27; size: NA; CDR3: ASSLSIPRGPTYEQY
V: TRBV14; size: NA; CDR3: ASSRRLGNQPQH
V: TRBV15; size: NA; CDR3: ATGTGGTEAF